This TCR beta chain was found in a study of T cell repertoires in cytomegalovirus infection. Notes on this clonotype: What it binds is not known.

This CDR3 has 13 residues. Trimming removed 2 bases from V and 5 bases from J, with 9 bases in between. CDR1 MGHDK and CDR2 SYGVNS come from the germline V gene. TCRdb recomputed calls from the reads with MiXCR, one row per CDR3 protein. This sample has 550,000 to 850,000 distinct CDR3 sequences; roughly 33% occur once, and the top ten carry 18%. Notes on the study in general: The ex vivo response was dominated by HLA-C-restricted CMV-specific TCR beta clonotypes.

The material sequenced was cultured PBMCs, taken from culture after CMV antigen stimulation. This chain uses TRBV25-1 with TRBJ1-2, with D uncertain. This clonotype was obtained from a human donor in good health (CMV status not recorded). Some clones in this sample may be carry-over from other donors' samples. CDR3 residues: CASSEGLEYGYTF. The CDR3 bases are TGTGCCAGCAGTGAAGGGCTGGAATATGGCTACACCTTC.